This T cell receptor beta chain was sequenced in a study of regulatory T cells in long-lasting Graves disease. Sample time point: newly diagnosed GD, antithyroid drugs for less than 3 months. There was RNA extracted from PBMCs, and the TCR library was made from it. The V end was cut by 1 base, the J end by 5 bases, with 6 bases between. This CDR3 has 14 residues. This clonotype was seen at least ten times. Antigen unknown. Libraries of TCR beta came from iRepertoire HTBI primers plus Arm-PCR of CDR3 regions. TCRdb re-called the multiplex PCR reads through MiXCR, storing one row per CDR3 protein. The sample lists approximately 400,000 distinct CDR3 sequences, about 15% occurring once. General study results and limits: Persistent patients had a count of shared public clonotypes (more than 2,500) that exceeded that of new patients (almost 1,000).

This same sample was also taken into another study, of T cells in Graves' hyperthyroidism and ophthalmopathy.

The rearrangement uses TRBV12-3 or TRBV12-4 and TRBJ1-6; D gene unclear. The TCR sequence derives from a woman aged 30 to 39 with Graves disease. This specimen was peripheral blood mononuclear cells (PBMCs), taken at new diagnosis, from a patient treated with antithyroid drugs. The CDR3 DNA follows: TGTGCCAGCAGTTTAGGGACCGATAATTCACCCCTCCACTTT. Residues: CASSLGTDNSPLHF.